This TCR beta chain derives from a study of response to subunit inactivated influenza vaccine. TCRdb reprocessed the RT-PCR reads with MiXCR, giving one entry per CDR3 protein. The sample records approximately 700,000 distinct CDR3 sequences, 15% to 18% being singletons. V gave up 2 bases and J gave up 10 bases, with 9 bases separating them. The CDR3 spans 13 residues. This clonotype was observed a handful of times. The sequencing here drew on PBMCs from blood, taken approximately 12 days after vaccination. The TCR originated in a middle-aged man who received an inactivated influenza vaccine. J is TRBJ1-6 and V is TRBV12-3 or TRBV12-4; D is unclear. The CDR3 DNA reads as TGTGCCAGCAGTTTATCGGAAGGGTCACCCCTCCACTTT. The encoded protein is CASSLSEGSPLHF.